Listed below are T cell receptor beta chains from one sample, sequenced in a study of cytomegalovirus exposure and HLA in healthy donors. Assay: immunoSEQ multiplex PCR; the TCRdb copy retains only in-frame clones and omits some. The top ten clones hold roughly 4.2% of a sample with 75,000 to 90,000 clones, more than 70% of them seen once. Sample: PBMCs. The receptor source for this set is a man in his 60s in good health and CMV-seronegative. The CDR3 runs from the conserved cysteine through the conserved F or W. D genes are given only for firm matches. Size values are once, few and many counts, or a class for expanded clones, and some rows have none.

j_gene: TRBJ1-6; len: 16; d_gene: TRBD1; abundance: once; v_gene: TRBV27; CDR3nt: TGTGCCAGCAGTTTAATGACAGGGGGCTATAATTCACCCCTCCACTTT; CDR3aa: CASSLMTGGYNSPLHF
j_gene: TRBJ1-2; len: 13; d_gene: .; abundance: .; v_gene: TRBV6-1; CDR3nt: TGTGCCAGCCAGGGCGGAGCTAACTATGGCTACACCTTC; CDR3aa: CASQGGANYGYTF
j_gene: TRBJ1-1; len: 14; d_gene: TRBD1; abundance: .; v_gene: TRBV27; CDR3nt: TGTGCCAGCAGGACTTCACAGGGGCACACTGAAGCTTTCTTT; CDR3aa: CASRTSQGHTEAFF
j_gene: TRBJ2-3; len: 16; d_gene: TRBD1; abundance: .; v_gene: TRBV5-1; CDR3nt: TGCGCCGGCAGCACGGGGACAGGGGTTATGACAGATACGCAGTATTTT; CDR3aa: CAGSTGTGVMTDTQYF
j_gene: TRBJ1-2; len: 14; d_gene: TRBD1; abundance: .; v_gene: TRBV29-1; CDR3nt: TGCAGCGTTGACGGGACAGGGGGCAAGTATGGCTACACCTTC; CDR3aa: CSVDGTGGKYGYTF
j_gene: TRBJ1-3; len: 16; d_gene: .; abundance: .; v_gene: TRBV25-1; CDR3nt: TGTGCCAGCAGTGAATGGGGCAGGGACTCTGGAAACACCATATATTTT; CDR3aa: CASSEWGRDSGNTIYF
j_gene: TRBJ2-7; len: 14; d_gene: .; abundance: .; v_gene: TRBV9; CDR3nt: TGTGCCAGCAGCACCCGTGGCGGGGCCGGCGAGCAGTACTTC; CDR3aa: CASSTRGGAGEQYF
j_gene: TRBJ2-2; len: 15; d_gene: TRBD2; abundance: .; v_gene: TRBV18; CDR3nt: TGTGCCAGCTCAACGGGGGGAGTGAACACCGGGGAGCTGTTTTTT; CDR3aa: CASSTGGVNTGELFF
j_gene: TRBJ2-5; len: 17; d_gene: TRBD1; abundance: .; v_gene: TRBV9; CDR3nt: TGTGCCAGCAGCGTAGCATTCCAGGGACAGGGGGAACAGACCCAGTACTTC; CDR3aa: CASSVAFQGQGEQTQYF
j_gene: TRBJ2-5; len: 13; d_gene: TRBD1; abundance: .; v_gene: TRBV19; CDR3nt: TGTGCCAGTAGTAAGACAGGGCTGGAGGAGCAGTACTTC; CDR3aa: CASSKTGLEEQYF